This is a list of T cell receptor beta chains from one sample in a study of T cells in Graves' hyperthyroidism and ophthalmopathy. TCRdb used MiXCR to reprocess the multiplex PCR reads, holding one entry per CDR3 protein. The table records some 560,000 distinct CDR3 sequences, about 14% of them present only once. Sequencing was performed on blood. The receptors come from a woman aged 40 to 50 with Graves' hyperthyroidism. CDR3s include the opening cysteine and the closing phenylalanine or tryptophan. A D gene is named only where the DNA matches it firmly. The size field is filled for only some rows; it gives once, few, many or a size class.

TGTGCCAGCACCGTACTAGCCGGGGAGCTGTTTTTT,CASTVLAGELFF,many,TRBV6-1,TRBJ2-2,-
TGTGCCAGCCTACGAGAGGTTGGCTACACCTTC,CASLREVGYTF,many,TRBV28,TRBJ1-2,-
TGTGCCAGCAGCTCCCCGGGACAGGGAACCGGGGAGCTGTTTTTT,CASSSPGQGTGELFF,many,TRBV7-3,TRBJ2-2,TRBD1
TGTGCCAGCAGCCTACGCGGGACAGGGTGGCACGAGCAGTACTTC,CASSLRGTGWHEQYF,many,TRBV3-1,TRBJ2-7,TRBD1
TGCAGTGCAAGGACTAGCGGGACCTACGAGCAGTACTTC,CSARTSGTYEQYF,many,TRBV20-1,TRBJ2-7,TRBD2
TGCGCCAGCAGCTTGGGATTGGGCCCCACCGGGGAGCTGTTTTTT,CASSLGLGPTGELFF,many,TRBV5-1,TRBJ2-2,-
TGTGCCAGCAGCATGACAGGGGTAGACACCGGGGAGCTGTTTTTT,CASSMTGVDTGELFF,many,TRBV3-1,TRBJ2-2,TRBD1
TGCAGTGCTAGAGATCGACAGGGCGGTTCCGGGGAGCTGTTTTTT,CSARDRQGGSGELFF,-,TRBV20-1,TRBJ2-2,TRBD1
TGTGCCAGCAGCCCGTCCCGGGACGGGGAGCTGTTTTTT,CASSPSRDGELFF,-,TRBV14,TRBJ2-2,-
TGTGCCAGCAGCCAAGGGGTAGGGGGCCCCCCACGTGAAGCTTTCTTT,CASSQGVGGPPREAFF,few,TRBV14,TRBJ1-1,TRBD1
TGTGCCAGCAGCCAAGGTCCTATTCGGACAGGGGCAGGGACTAGCGTTAGTGAGCAGTTCTTC,CASSQGPIRTGAGTSVSEQFF,-,TRBV5-4,TRBJ2-1,-
TGTGCCAGCAGCTCCTGGGGAAGCGGGAGAGTCCCAAGCACAGATACGCAGTATTTT,CASSSWGSGRVPSTDTQYF,many,TRBV7-9,TRBJ2-3,TRBD2
TGTGCCAGCAGTTTATCTGGGACAGGGTTGTACGAGCAGTACTTC,CASSLSGTGLYEQYF,many,TRBV28,TRBJ2-7,TRBD1
TGTGCCAGCAGTACAGGGACTCGGGGTCAGCCCCAGCATTTT,CASSTGTRGQPQHF,many,TRBV12-3/TRBV12-4,TRBJ1-5,-
TGCGCCAGCAGCTTGTACGGAACAGGGGGCGAATACGAGCAGTACTTC,CASSLYGTGGEYEQYF,many,TRBV5-1,TRBJ2-7,TRBD1
TGTGCCAGCAAGCCGAGACCGAATCAGCCCCAGCATTTT,CASKPRPNQPQHF,many,TRBV28,TRBJ1-5,-
TGTGCCAGCACCGCACTTAATGAAAAACTGTTTTTT,CASTALNEKLFF,few,TRBV28,TRBJ1-4,-
TGTGCCAGCAGCTCCCCGGGGGGGACCGGGGAGCTGTTTTTT,CASSSPGGTGELFF,-,TRBV7-2,TRBJ2-2,TRBD2
TGTGCCAGCAGCCCCTCCAGGGCAAACTATGGCTACACCTTC,CASSPSRANYGYTF,few,TRBV6-1,TRBJ1-2,-
TGTGCCAGCAGTTTCGCACAGGACTATGGCTACACCTTC,CASSFAQDYGYTF,many,TRBV28,TRBJ1-2,-
TGTGCCAGCAGTTTAGGTTCCCGGGACAGGGGTAGGAATGAGCAGTTCTTC,CASSLGSRDRGRNEQFF,many,TRBV28,TRBJ2-1,TRBD1
TGTGCCAGCAGTTACCGGGACAGCCTATACAATGAGCAGTTCTTC,CASSYRDSLYNEQFF,many,TRBV28,TRBJ2-1,TRBD1
TGTGCCAGCAGCTTACAGGACAGGGGGACCTACGAGCAGTACTTC,CASSLQDRGTYEQYF,many,TRBV7-8,TRBJ2-7,TRBD1
TGTGCCTGGACCCGACAGGGAACCTACGAGCAGTACTTC,CAWTRQGTYEQYF,-,TRBV30,TRBJ2-7,TRBD1
TGTGCCTGGAATACAGGTATAGCCGAAGCTTTCTTT,CAWNTGIAEAFF,-,TRBV30,TRBJ1-1,-
TGTGCCAGCAGCCCGGGACTAGCGGGAGGGGATACGCAGTATTTT,CASSPGLAGGDTQYF,-,TRBV5-8,TRBJ2-3,TRBD2
TGTGCCAGTAGTGTAACCGGGACAGTCAAAGAGACCCAGTACTTC,CASSVTGTVKETQYF,many,TRBV19,TRBJ2-5,TRBD1
TGTGCCAGCAGCTTACGGGAAGGCGGGGAGCTGTTTTTT,CASSLREGGELFF,-,TRBV7-9,TRBJ2-2,-
TGTGCCAGCAGCCCCGACTTCCAGGGACAAACTAACTATGGCTACACCTTC,CASSPDFQGQTNYGYTF,many,TRBV11-3,TRBJ1-2,-
TGTGCCAGCAGCCTTCGGGAGGGGTGGAGGAATGAGCAGTTCTTC,CASSLREGWRNEQFF,many,TRBV12-3/TRBV12-4,TRBJ2-1,TRBD2
TGTGCCAGCAGCGTAGCTAGCGACTCCAGACCCTACGAGCAGTACTTC,CASSVASDSRPYEQYF,-,TRBV9,TRBJ2-7,-
TGTGCCAGCAGCCTCAGGACAGGGGTCGACGAGCAGTACTTC,CASSLRTGVDEQYF,many,TRBV5-6,TRBJ2-7,TRBD1
TGTGCCAGCAGCCAAGATAGGACTAGCGGGAGTTACAATGAGCAGTTCTTC,CASSQDRTSGSYNEQFF,many,TRBV3-1,TRBJ2-1,TRBD2
TGCAGTGCCCTGGGACAGGGTAGCACAGATACGCAGTATTTT,CSALGQGSTDTQYF,many,TRBV20-1,TRBJ2-3,TRBD1
TGTGCCAGCAGCCCCGGGACTAGCGCAGATACGCAGTATTTT,CASSPGTSADTQYF,many,TRBV11-1,TRBJ2-3,TRBD2
TGCGCCAGCAGCTTATCCGGACATCACTCTGGAAACACCATATATTTT,CASSLSGHHSGNTIYF,many,TRBV5-1,TRBJ1-3,-
TGTGCCTGCAGCGACAGGGTGAACTATGGCTACACCTTC,CACSDRVNYGYTF,many,TRBV30,TRBJ1-2,TRBD1
TGTGCCAGCAGTCAGTACTATTACGAGCAGTACTTC,CASSQYYYEQYF,-,TRBV28,TRBJ2-7,-
TGTGCCAGCAGTTACCCAATAGCGGGAGGGCCAGGTGAGCAGTTCTTC,CASSYPIAGGPGEQFF,many,TRBV27,TRBJ2-1,TRBD2
TGTGCCAGCAGGGACGTTTTCAGGGCGTTCTACAATGAGCAGTTCTTC,CASRDVFRAFYNEQFF,many,TRBV6-1,TRBJ2-1,-
TGTGCCAGCAGTCACCAAAAAGCCTCAAACTTC,CASSHQKASNF,many,TRBV28,TRBJ2-5,-